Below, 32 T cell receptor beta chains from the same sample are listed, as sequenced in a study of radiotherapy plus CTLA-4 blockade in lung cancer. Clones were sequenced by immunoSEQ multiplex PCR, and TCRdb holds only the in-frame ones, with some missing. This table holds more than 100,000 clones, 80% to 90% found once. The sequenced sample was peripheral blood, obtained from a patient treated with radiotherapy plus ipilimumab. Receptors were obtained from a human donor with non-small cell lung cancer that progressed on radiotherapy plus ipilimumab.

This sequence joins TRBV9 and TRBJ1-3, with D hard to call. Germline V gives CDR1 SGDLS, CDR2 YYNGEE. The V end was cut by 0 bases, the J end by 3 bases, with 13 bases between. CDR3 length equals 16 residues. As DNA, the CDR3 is TGTGCCAGCAGCGTAGTCGAAGGGTTCGTTGGAAACACCATATATTTT. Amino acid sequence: CASSVVEGFVGNTIYF.

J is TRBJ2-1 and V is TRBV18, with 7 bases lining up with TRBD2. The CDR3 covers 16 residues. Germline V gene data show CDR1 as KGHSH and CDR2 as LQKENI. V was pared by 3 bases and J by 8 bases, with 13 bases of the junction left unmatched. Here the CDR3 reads CASSPQGGRNLHEQFF. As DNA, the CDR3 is TGTGCCAGCTCACCCCAGGGCGGGAGAAACTTGCATGAGCAGTTCTTC.

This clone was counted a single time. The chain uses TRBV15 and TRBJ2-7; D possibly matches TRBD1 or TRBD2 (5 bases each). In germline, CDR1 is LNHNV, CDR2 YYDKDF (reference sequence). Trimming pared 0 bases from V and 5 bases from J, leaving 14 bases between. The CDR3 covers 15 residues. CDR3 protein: CATSRDRGVRNEQYF. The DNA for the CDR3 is TGTGCCACCAGCAGAGATCGGGGCGTTAGGAACGAGCAGTACTTC.

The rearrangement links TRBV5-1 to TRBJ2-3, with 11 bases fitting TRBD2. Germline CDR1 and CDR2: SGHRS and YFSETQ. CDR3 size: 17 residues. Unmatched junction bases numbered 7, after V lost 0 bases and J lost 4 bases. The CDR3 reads CASSLGNSGRAADTQYF. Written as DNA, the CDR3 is TGCGCCAGCAGCTTGGGAAATAGCGGGAGGGCGGCAGATACGCAGTATTTT. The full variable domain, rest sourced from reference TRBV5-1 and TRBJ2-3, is KAGVTQTPRYLIKTRGQQVTLSCSPISGHRSVSWYQQTPGQGLQFLFEYFSETQRNKGNFPGRFSGRQFSNSRSEMNVSTLELGDSALYLCASSLGNSGRAADTQYFGPGTRLTVL.

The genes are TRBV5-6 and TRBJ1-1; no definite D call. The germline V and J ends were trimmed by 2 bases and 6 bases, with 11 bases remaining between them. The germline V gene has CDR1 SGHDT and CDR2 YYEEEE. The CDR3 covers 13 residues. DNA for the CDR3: TGTGCCAGCAGCTTTGTGGGGTCCGCTGAAGCTTTCTTT. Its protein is CASSFVGSAEAFF. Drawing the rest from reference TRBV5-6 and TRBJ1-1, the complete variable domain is DAGVTQSPTHLIKTRGQQVTLRCSPKSGHDTVSWYQQALGQGPQFIFQYYEEEERQRGNFPDRFSGHQFPNYSSELNVNALLLGDSALYLCASSFVGSAEAFFGQGTRLTVV.

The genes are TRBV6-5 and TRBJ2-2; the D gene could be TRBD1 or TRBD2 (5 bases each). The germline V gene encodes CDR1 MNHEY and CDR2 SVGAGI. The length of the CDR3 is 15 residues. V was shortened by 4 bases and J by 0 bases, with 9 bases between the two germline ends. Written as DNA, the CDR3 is TGTGCCAGCAGTTTGGTGGGGGCGAACACCGGGGAGCTGTTTTTT. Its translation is CASSLVGANTGELFF.

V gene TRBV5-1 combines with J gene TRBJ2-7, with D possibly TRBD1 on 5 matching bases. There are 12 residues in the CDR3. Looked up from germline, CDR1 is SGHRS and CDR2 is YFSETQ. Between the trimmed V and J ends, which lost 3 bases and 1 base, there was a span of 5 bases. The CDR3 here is CASSSGSYEQYF. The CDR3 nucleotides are TGCGCCAGCAGCTCAGGGTCCTACGAGCAGTACTTC.

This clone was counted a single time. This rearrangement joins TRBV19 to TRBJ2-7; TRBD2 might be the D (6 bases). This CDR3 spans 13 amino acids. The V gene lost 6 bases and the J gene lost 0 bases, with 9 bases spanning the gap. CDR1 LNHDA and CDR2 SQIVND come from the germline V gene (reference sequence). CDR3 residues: CASRDGSSYEQYF. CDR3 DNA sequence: TGTGCCAGTAGGGACGGGAGCTCCTACGAGCAGTACTTC.

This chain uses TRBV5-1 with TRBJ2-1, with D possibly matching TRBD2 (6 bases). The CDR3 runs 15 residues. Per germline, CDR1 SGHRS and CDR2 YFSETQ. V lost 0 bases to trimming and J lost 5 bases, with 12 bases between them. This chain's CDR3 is CASSLAAGVNNEQFF. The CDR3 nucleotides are TGCGCCAGCAGCTTGGCAGCGGGTGTTAACAATGAGCAGTTCTTC.

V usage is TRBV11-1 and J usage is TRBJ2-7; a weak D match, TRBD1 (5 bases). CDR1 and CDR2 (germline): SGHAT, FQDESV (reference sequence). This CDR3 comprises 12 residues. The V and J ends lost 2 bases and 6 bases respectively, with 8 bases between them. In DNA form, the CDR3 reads TGTGCCAGCAGCTTAAGGGGTTCCGAGCAGTACTTC. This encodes CASSLRGSEQYF.

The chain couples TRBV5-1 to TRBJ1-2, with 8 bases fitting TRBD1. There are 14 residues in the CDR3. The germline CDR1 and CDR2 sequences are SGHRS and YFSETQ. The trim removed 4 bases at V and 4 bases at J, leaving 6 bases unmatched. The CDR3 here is CASSPGTGGYGYTF. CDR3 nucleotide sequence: TGCGCCAGCAGCCCGGGTACAGGGGGCTATGGCTACACCTTC.

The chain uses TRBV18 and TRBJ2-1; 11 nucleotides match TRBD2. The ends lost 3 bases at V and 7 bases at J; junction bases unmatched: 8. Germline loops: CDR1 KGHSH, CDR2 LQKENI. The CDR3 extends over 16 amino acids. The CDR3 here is CASSPLLAGDVNEQFF. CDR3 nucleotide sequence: TGTGCCAGCTCACCTCTACTAGCGGGAGATGTGAATGAGCAGTTCTTC.

Written as DNA, the CDR3 is TGTGCCACCAGCTCCAGGGAGACCCAGTACTTC. Translation: CATSSRETQYF. The chain combines TRBV15 with TRBJ2-5; D is unresolved. Germline CDR1 and CDR2: LNHNV and YYDKDF (reference sequence). The CDR3 spans 11 residues. V lost 5 bases, J lost 5 bases, and 6 bases lay in between.

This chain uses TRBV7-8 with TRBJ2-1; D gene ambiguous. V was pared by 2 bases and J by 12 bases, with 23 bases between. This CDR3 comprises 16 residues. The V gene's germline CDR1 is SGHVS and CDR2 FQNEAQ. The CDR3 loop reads CASSLLASDRISGQFF. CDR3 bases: TGTGCCAGCAGCTTACTCGCCTCCGACCGCATCAGTGGGCAGTTCTTC. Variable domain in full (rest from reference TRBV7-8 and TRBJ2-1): GAGVSQSPRYKVAKRGQDVALRCDPISGHVSLFWYQQALGQGPEFLTYFQNEAQLDKSGLPSDRFFAERPEGSVSTLKIQRTQQEDSAVYLCASSLLASDRISGQFFGPGTRLTVL.

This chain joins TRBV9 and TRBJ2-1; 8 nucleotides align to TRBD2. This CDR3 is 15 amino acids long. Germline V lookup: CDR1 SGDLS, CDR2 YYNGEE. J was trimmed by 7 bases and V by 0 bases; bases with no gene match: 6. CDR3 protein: CASSVDPGTRNEQFF. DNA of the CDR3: TGTGCCAGCAGCGTAGACCCTGGGACTAGGAATGAGCAGTTCTTC.

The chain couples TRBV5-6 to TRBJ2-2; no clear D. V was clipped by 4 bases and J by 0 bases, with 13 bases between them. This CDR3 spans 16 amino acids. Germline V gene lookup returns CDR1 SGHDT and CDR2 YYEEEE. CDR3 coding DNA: TGTGCCAGCAGCCGCGGACCGATCTCGAACACCGGGGAGCTGTTTTTT. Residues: CASSRGPISNTGELFF. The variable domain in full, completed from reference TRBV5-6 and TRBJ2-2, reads DAGVTQSPTHLIKTRGQQVTLRCSPKSGHDTVSWYQQALGQGPQFIFQYYEEEERQRGNFPDRFSGHQFPNYSSELNVNALLLGDSALYLCASSRGPISNTGELFFGEGSRLTVL.

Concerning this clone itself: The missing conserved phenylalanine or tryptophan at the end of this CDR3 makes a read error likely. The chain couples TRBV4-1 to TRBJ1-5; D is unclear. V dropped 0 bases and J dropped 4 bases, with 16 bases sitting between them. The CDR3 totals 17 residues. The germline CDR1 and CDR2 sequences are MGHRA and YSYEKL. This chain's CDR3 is CASSQDGSLRANQPQHL. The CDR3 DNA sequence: TGCGCCAGCAGCCAAGATGGATCATTGAGGGCAAATCAGCCCCAGCATCTT.

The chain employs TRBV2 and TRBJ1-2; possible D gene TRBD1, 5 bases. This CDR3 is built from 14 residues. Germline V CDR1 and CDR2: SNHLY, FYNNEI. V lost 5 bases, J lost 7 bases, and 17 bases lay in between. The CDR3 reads CASSLRDVAGGYTF. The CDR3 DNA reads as TGTGCCAGCAGTCTCCGGGACGTTGCCGGTGGCTACACCTTC.

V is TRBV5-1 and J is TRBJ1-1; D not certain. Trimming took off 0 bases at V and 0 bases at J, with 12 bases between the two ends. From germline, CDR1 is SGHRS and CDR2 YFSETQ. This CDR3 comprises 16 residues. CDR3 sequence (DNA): TGCGCCAGCAGCTTGGCCTTCACTTACATGAACACTGAAGCTTTCTTT. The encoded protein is CASSLAFTYMNTEAFF.

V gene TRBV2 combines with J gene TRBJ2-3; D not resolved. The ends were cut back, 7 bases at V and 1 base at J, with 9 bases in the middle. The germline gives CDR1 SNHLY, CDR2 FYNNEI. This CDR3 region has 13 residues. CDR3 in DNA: TGTGCCAGCACGAGCCAGGGCACAGATACGCAGTATTTT. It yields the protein CASTSQGTDTQYF. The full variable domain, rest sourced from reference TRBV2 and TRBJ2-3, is EPEVTQTPSHQVTQMGQEVILRCVPISNHLYFYWYRQILGQKVEFLVSFYNNEISEKSEIFDDQFSVERPDGSNFTLKIRSTKLEDSAMYFCASTSQGTDTQYFGPGTRLTVL.

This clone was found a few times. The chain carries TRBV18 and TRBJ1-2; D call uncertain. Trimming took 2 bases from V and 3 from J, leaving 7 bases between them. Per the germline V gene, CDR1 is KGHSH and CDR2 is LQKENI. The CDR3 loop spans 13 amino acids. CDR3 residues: CASSPGMDYGYTF. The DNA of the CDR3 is TGTGCCAGCTCACCAGGGATGGACTATGGCTACACCTTC. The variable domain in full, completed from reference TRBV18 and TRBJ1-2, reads NAGVMQNPRHLVRRRGQEARLRCSPMKGHSHVYWYRQLPEEGLKFMVYLQKENIIDESGMPKERFSAEFPKEGPSILRIQQVVRGDSAAYFCASSPGMDYGYTFGSGTRLTVV.

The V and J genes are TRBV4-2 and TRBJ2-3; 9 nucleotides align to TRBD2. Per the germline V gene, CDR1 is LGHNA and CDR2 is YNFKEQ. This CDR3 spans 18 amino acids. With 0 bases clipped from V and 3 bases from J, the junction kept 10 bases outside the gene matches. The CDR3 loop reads CASSQDRSAGGPTDTQYF. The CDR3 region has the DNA TGTGCCAGCAGCCAAGATCGCAGTGCGGGAGGGCCGACAGATACGCAGTATTTT.

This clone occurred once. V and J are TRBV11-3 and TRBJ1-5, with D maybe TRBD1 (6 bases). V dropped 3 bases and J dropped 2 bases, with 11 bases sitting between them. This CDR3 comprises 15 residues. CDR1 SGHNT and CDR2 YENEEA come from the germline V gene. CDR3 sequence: CASSFSGEGNQPQHF. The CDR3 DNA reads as TGTGCCAGCAGCTTCTCAGGGGAAGGCAATCAGCCCCAGCATTTT.

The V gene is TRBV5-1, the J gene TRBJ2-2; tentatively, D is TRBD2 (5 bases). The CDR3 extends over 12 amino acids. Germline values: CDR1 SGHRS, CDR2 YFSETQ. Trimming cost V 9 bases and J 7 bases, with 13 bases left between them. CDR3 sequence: CAIKRTSGELFF. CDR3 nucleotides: TGCGCCATAAAGAGAACTAGCGGGGAGCTGTTTTTT. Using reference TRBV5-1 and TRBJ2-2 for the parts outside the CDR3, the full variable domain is KAGVTQTPRYLIKTRGQQVTLSCSPISGHRSVSWYQQTPGQGLQFLFEYFSETQRNKGNFPGRFSGRQFSNSRSEMNVSTLELGDSALYLCAIKRTSGELFFGEGSRLTVL.

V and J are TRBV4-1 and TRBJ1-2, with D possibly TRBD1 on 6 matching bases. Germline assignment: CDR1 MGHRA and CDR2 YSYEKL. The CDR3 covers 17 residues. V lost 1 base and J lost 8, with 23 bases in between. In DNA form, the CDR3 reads TGCGCCAGCAGCCAAGCGTCCTCGGGCAGGGGCCCTTTGGGCTACACCTTC. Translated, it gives CASSQASSGRGPLGYTF.

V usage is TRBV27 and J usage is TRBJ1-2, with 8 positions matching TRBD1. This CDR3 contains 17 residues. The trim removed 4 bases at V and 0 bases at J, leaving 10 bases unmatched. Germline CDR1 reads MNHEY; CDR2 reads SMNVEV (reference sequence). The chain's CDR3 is CASSSLGQGETNYGYTF. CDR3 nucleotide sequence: TGTGCCAGCAGTTCCCTCGGACAGGGCGAAACTAACTATGGCTACACCTTC.

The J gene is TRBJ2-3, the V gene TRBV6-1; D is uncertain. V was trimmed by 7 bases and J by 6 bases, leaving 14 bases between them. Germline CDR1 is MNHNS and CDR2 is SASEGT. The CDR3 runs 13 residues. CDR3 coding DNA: TGTGCCAGCAAAAGGGATTCCCAGGATACGCAGTATTTT. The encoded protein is CASKRDSQDTQYF.

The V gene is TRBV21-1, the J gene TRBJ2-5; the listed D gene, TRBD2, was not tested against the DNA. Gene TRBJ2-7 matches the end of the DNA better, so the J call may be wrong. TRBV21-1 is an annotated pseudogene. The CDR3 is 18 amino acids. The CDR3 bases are TGTGCCAGCAGCAGGCGTCGGGGGGTGACAGATCCACCCTACGAGCAGTACTTC. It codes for CASSRRRGVTDPPYEQYF.

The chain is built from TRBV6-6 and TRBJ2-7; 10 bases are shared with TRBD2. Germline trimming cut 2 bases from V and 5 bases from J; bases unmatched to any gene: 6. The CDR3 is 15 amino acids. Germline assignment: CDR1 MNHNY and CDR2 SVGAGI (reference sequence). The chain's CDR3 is CASSYESGRAHEQYF. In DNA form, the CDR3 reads TGTGCCAGCAGTTACGAAAGCGGGAGGGCCCACGAGCAGTACTTC.

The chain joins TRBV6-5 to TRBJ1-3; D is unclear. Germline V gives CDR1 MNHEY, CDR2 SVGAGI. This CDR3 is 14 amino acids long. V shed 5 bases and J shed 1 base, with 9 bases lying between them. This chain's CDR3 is CASSLGLSGNTIYF. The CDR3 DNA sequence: TGTGCCAGCAGTCTTGGACTGTCTGGAAACACCATATATTTT.

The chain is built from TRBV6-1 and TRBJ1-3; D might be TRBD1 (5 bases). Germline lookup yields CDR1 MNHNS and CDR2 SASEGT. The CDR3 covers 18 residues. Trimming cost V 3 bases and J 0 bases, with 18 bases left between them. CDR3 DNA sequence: TGTGCCAGCAGTGACACACTCTGGCAGGGACCCTCTGGAAACACCATATATTTT. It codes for CASSDTLWQGPSGNTIYF.

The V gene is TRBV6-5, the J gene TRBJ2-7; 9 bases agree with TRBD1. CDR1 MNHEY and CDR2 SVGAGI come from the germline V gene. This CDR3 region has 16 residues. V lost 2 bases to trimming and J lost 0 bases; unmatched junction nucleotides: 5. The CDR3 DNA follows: TGTGCCAGCAGTTACGTCGAGACAGGGGGCTCCTACGAGCAGTACTTC. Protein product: CASSYVETGGSYEQYF.